Given below is one T cell receptor beta chain in context. Per the germline V gene, CDR1 is SGHRS and CDR2 is YFSETQ. Trimming took 5 bases from V and 8 from J; bases not matched to a gene: 7. The length of the CDR3 is 13 residues. The data derive from a study of blood T cell repertoires in COVID-19. The wider study: Whether acute or convalescent, the COVID-19 samples came from the United States, Italy and Spain. Sources were T cells, B-cell-depleted T cells, or PBMCs; the material itself was cDNA or gDNA.

Authors' data handling: Nucleated cell number was recorded as an estimate derived from reference gene primer amplification. Profiling relied on immunoSEQ multiplex PCR, and the TCRdb table lists in-frame clones only, not all of them. V, J and clone size reflect that table, while D and trimming were determined from the DNA. The data contain some 160,000 clones, just under 80% of them singletons. The chain couples TRBV5-1 to TRBJ1-2; TRBD1 aligns across 9 bases. The clonotype comes from a woman at least 80 years old with acute or convalescent COVID-19. Material for sequencing was peripheral blood. CDR3 bases: TGCGCCAGCAGTAGACAGGGGGTGGAGGGCTACACCTTC. It codes for CASSRQGVEGYTF.